This T cell receptor beta chain was captured by sequencing in a study of blood T cell repertoires in COVID-19. Turning to the study itself: PBMCs, B-cell-depleted T cells, or T cells were the source of the cDNA or gDNA that made up the material.

Original handling: Estimated nucleated cell counts came from reference gene primer amplification. Generated by immunoSEQ multiplex PCR, the TCRdb table keeps only in-frame clones and is missing some. D and trimming come from the DNA, and the V and J calls and clone size come from that table. The repertoire has about 190,000 clones, roughly 80% of them found once; the top ten carry 7.8%. Recruited during active infection, patients (from Seattle) were subsequently followed longitudinally. The TCR was taken from an older woman with COVID-19, enrolled during active disease. Sequencing was performed on peripheral blood.

As DNA, the CDR3 is TGTGCCAGCAGCCAAGGTGTAAGCGTGGGAGATACGCAGTATTTT. Translation gives CASSQGVSVGDTQYF. The rearrangement joins TRBV4-2 to TRBJ2-3; no firm D call. CDR1 LGHNA and CDR2 YNFKEQ come from the germline V gene. The CDR3 is made up of 15 amino acids. With 1 base removed from V and 5 bases from J, the gap between germline ends came to 13 bases.